What follows is one T cell receptor (beta chain) and its context. This clone was seen just once. Its antigen target is currently unknown. No much larger clone exists at a distance of one base, and base qualities are not known. CDR1 and CDR2 are drawn from the germline V gene: MDHEN, SYDVKM. Including the terminal cysteine and phenylalanine, the CDR3 comprises 12 residues. Only the CDR3 region is kept as DNA, spanning 36 bases read in frame from base 1. This sample is drawn from a study of shared clonotypes between healthy human individuals (dated by TCRdb to about 2020). Broadly, across the study: Two women and a few men aged 18 to 49 years were included in the cohort. For each donor, three plates each were used for CD4 naive and CD4 memory, two plates were used for CD8 naive, and one plate was used for CD8 memory. To estimate repertoire size and how much clonotype sharing occurs between individuals, the study deeply sequenced the blood TCR repertoires of about five healthy adults. To increase sequencing depth and limit assay-specific biases, TCR repertoire library preparation and sequencing were carried out by different laboratories using diverse techniques. Leukapheresis yielded between about 0.85 and 10 billion PBMCs per donor. Broader findings and caveats from the paper: Even with the large sequencing depth, rarefaction of the sorted-subset datasets indicated that sequencing was incomplete. Across several donors, roughly 5.1% of naive CD4, roughly 3.8% of naive CD8, about 2.3% of memory CD4, and about 0.44% of memory CD8 clonotypes were shared. Compared with non-shared clonotypes, clonotypes shared by all four sorted-subset donors had higher generation probabilities. Larger estimated clonotype richness was generally found for naive subsets than for memory subsets. Sampling was restricted to blood, and TCR repertoires in tissues likely differ from the TCR repertoires found in blood. Pairwise subsampling led to the expectation that sequencing depth would affect the degree of clonotype sharing among donors. The small number of donors limited the genetic and exposure-history diversity represented.

TCR CDR3 regions were amplified from genomic DNA by multiplex PCR using the deep immunoSEQ assay. Extracted genomic DNA from each cell subset was spread evenly across all wells of several immunoSEQ 96-well plates, with each plate serving as a replicate. For sorted subsets, each replicate PCR was loaded with approximately 200 ng genomic DNA, equivalent to 25,000 to 35,000 T cell genomes. Purified libraries were measured with a Qubit 3.0 fluorometer, size-checked on a Bioanalyzer 2100, and measured again with the KAPA Library Quantification kit. A separate single-read 150-cycle Illumina NextSeq 550 flow cell was used to sequence each immunoSEQ 96-well plate. The source study handled its data this way. The immunoSEQ output contained only junctional sequences without quality scores, so filtering could not match that applied to full-length reads. Sequences were annotated with PyIR, a Python wrapper for IgBLAST v1.9, using IMGT germline references to assign V/J genes and CDR3. Reads were removed for weak V/J assignments (E-value above 1e-6), missing CDR3, stop codons, out-of-frame junctions, or ambiguous translated residues. V3J clonotypes were defined by identical inferred V gene, J gene, and CDR3 amino acid sequence. The percentage overlap between two repertoires was calculated by dividing the number of shared unique clonotypes by the size of the smaller repertoire. Repertoire richness was assessed with RTK rarefaction, the Chao1 estimator, and Recon v2.1 estimates of unobserved clonotypes. Generation probabilities for all TCRbeta clonotypes obtained by the gDNA method from a handful of donors were computed using OLGA. What TCRdb holds here is the immuneACCESS table cut down to in-frame rearrangements. Part of the clones is not present; checked against another copy, under half of the missing clones reflect an unresolved V gene, and the others are unexplained. The V and J calls and the clone size are those of that table, but D and trimming were determined from the DNA. This sample gives 2 million to 2.5 million clones in total; less than 95% of them show up just once. The top ten hold approximately 0.39% of the sample.

Donors were healthy HIV-negative adults with no recently reported acute infections or vaccinations. Only Caucasian adults living in Nashville, Tennessee, USA were represented among the donors. CD4+ T cells were enriched by magnetic negative selection; naive cells were then positively selected on CD45RA, and the negative fraction formed the memory subset. After blood collection by leukapheresis, PBMCs were isolated using Ficoll-Histopaque density gradient centrifugation and then cryopreserved in the vapor phase of liquid nitrogen. Analytical flow cytometry was used to check the purity and quantity of each magnetically sorted T cell population. Genomic DNA was isolated from each sorted fraction and quantified by UV absorbance on a Nanodrop 2000c.

This receptor chain uses TRBV28 and TRBJ2-7; a stretch of 8 junction bases matches TRBD2. The sequence derives from a man in his late teens or twenties in good health. Some clones in this sample may be carry-over from other donors' samples. The specimen sequenced was naive CD4+ T cells from PBMCs. This specimen's cell subset or site label, interpreted: CD45RA+ positively selected. This receptor has the CDR3 CGSREGTYEQYF. In nucleotides, the sequence is TGTGGTTCCCGGGAGGGGACCTACGAGCAGTACTTC.